This TCR beta chain was captured in a study of neurological immune-mediated disorders. The V segment lost 5 bases and the J segment 3 bases; nucleotides outside the gene matches: 7. The CDR3 has 15 amino acids. This clonotype was seen repeatedly, ten times or more. The antigen remains unidentified. A total of 2 million PBMCs stored at -80 degrees C provided the unsorted libraries. Study findings and constraints: The absence of shared CDR3 amino acid sequences among expanded clones across subjects suggests private repertoires in all groups. The highest TCR clonal expansion occurred in HTLV-1-associated myelopathy; multiple sclerosis fell below healthy controls.

The cDNA was synthesized by 5'RACE incorporating 10-nucleotide random UMIs. Each CDR3 protein is one row after TCRdb ran MiXCR on the 5' RACE reads. Of about 25,000 distinct CDR3 sequences in the sample, under 15% were seen once. Specimen: PBMCs. This rearrangement joins TRBV12-3 or TRBV12-4 to TRBJ2-4, with 7 nucleotides matching TRBD1. This receptor was identified in a woman in her 40s with HTLV-1-associated myelopathy (HAM/TSP). CDR3 in DNA: TGTGCCAGCAGTCCTACAGGGGCCCTCAAAAACATTCAGTACTTC. Translated: CASSPTGALKNIQYF.